This T cell receptor beta chain originates from a study of identifying expanded T cells in peripheral blood (dated by TCRdb to between 2019 and 2020). At the level of the whole study: Technical replicates were generated by sequencing separate aliquots of the same genomic DNA pool, and four replicates were compared pairwise. Beyond this particular receptor, the publication reports: The authors expected biological variance in healthy repertoires might increase further over much longer intervals such as months to years. Variance in clone template counts between two-week samples significantly increased with total template count across all healthy donors. Across all healthy-donor time intervals, the beta-binomial model significantly cut both the number of clones called differentially abundant and the false-positive rate. Between technical replicates the binomial model flagged approximately 1.2 differentially abundant clones, whereas over around 2 weeks the binomial model flagged about 15 and over approximately 4 weeks 19 to 20.

Concerning this clone: No cognate antigen has been identified for it. The record has no base qualities; no much larger clone is one base away.

During the collection period, no immune events, such as infections, were documented for the healthy donors. Time-dependent variance in a beta-binomial model of T-cell clone differential abundance was calibrated using healthy-donor blood repertoires as a training cohort. The training cohort included around ten healthy donors, of whom 3 were female and 7 were male. On average the donors were 43 years old, and their ages spanned roughly 25 to 70 years. Obtained from a commercial supplier, whole blood was collected from each healthy donor at three time points set two to three weeks apart. For immunosequencing, genomic DNA was extracted from unsorted whole blood. The immunoSEQ Assay, which relies on bias-controlled multiplex PCR amplification of genomic DNA, was used to profile TCRbeta CDR3 regions. The original methods were these. The absolute abundance of each unique TCRbeta CDR3 region was quantified after sequences were collapsed and filtered. Differential abundance was assessed using a binomial (Fisher-equivalent) model and a beta-binomial model in which time-dependent variance fitted from healthy donors was added. Clones with fewer than 5 combined templates were excluded, and clones with Benjamini-Hochberg FDR below 0.01 were called differentially abundant. The form v = (b*log(k)+a)^2 was used to model beta-binomial variance as a function of total template count across the two samples. Here the immuneACCESS table is served through TCRdb, limited to in-frame sequences with V and J called. Missing clones are a known gap in these copies; in checked studies unresolved V genes cover under half, and the rest lacks a known reason. Clone size and the V and J calls come from that table; the DNA yielded D and trimming. A total of some 90,000 clones appear in this sample, approximately 83% of them only once. The ten top clones hold 4.5% to 7% of the sample.

Including cysteine and phenylalanine, the CDR3 has 14 amino acids. Only the CDR3 DNA is retained, 42 bases long and in frame from the first base. V and J are truncated by 0 bases and 8 bases respectively, leaving an intervening sequence of 14 bases. Reading the germline V gene gives CDR1 SGHRS and CDR2 YFSETQ. Recombination joined TRBV5-1 with TRBJ1-2; a confident D gene designation cannot be given. The source is a person aged 18 to 69 in good health. The sample comprised blood. The CDR3 protein is CASSLDGRPEGYTF. The DNA reads TGCGCCAGCAGCTTGGACGGCAGGCCGGAGGGCTACACCTTC.